These 9 T cell receptor beta chains were sequenced from one sample in a study of cytomegalovirus exposure and HLA in healthy donors. 60 Vbeta and 13 Jbeta primers were used in PCR. Measured with immunoSEQ multiplex PCR; TCRdb has only the in-frame clones, and not every one. The table shows some 98,000 clones, with roughly 81% occurring only once. The sequencing input was PBMCs. The receptors come from a middle-aged man in good health and CMV-seronegative.

The V and J genes are TRBV27 and TRBJ2-7, with 9 bases aligning to TRBD1. The CDR3 is made up of 14 amino acids. V lost 6 bases to trimming and J lost 6 bases; unmatched junction nucleotides: 9. Germline lookup yields CDR1 MNHEY and CDR2 SMNVEV (reference sequence). The CDR3 is CASSPGTGYSEQYF. The CDR3, as DNA: TGTGCCAGCAGCCCCGGGACAGGGTACTCCGAGCAGTACTTC.

Comment on this clone: At one boundary the junction diverges from the germline segment, which might be a read error. The same CDR3 arises from other DNA sequences in this sample as well. The rearrangement joins TRBV7-9 to TRBJ1-6, with a weak D call TRBD1 (5 bases). The CDR3 is made up of 15 amino acids. Germline V gene sequence: CDR1 SEHNR, CDR2 FQNEAQ (reference sequence). The CDR3 reads CASSFGTTRDSPLHF. CDR3 DNA sequence: TGCGCCAGCAGCTTCGGGACTACTCGGGATTCACCCCTCCACTTT.

This chain connects TRBV28 to TRBJ2-3, with TRBD2 as a possible D gene (5 bases). This CDR3 spans 15 amino acids. The germline gives CDR1 MDHEN, CDR2 SYDVKM. Between the trimmed V and J ends, which lost 2 bases and 3 bases, there was a span of 12 bases. CDR3 in DNA: TGTGCCAGCAGTTTAGAGGGCGTAAGGACAGATACGCAGTATTTT. Translated, it gives CASSLEGVRTDTQYF. The entire variable domain, with the rest obtained from reference TRBV28 and TRBJ2-3, is as follows: DVKVTQSSRYLVKRTGEKVFLECVQDMDHENMFWYRQDPGLGLRLIYFSYDVKMKEKGDIPEGYSVSREKKERFSLILESASTNQTSMYLCASSLEGVRTDTQYFGPGTRLTVL.

The sample holds a few counts of this clone. This chain connects TRBV5-4 to TRBJ1-1; 8 bases are shared with TRBD1. Germline V CDR1 and CDR2: SGHNT, YYREEE (reference sequence). J was trimmed by 9 bases and V by 2 bases; bases with no gene match: 9. There are 14 residues in the CDR3. Here the CDR3 DNA reads TGTGCCAGCAGCTTCGACAGGGGAGGAAGAAAAGCTTTCTTT. It encodes CASSFDRGGRKAFF.

The chain is built from TRBV10-3 and TRBJ1-5; 7 positions agree with TRBD1. Germline assignment: CDR1 ENHRY and CDR2 SYGVKD. This CDR3 comprises 14 residues. V lost 4 bases to trimming and J lost 3 bases; unmatched junction nucleotides: 3. CDR3 nucleotides: TGTGCCATCAGTGGACAGGGTTCCAATCAGCCCCAGCATTTT. Its protein is CAISGQGSNQPQHF.

The chain joins TRBV7-8 to TRBJ2-7, with TRBD1 as a possible D gene (6 bases). V lost 4 bases to trimming and J lost 3 bases, with 10 bases between them. Germline CDR1 and CDR2: SGHVS and FQNEAQ. This CDR3 is 13 amino acids long. The CDR3 DNA reads as TGTGCCAGCAGCTCGGACAGCAACTACGAGCAGTACTTC. Its protein product is CASSSDSNYEQYF. The variable domain in full, with the rest retrieved from reference TRBV7-8 and TRBJ2-7, is GAGVSQSPRYKVAKRGQDVALRCDPISGHVSLFWYQQALGQGPEFLTYFQNEAQLDKSGLPSDRFFAERPEGSVSTLKIQRTQQEDSAVYLCASSSDSNYEQYFGPGTRLTVT.

This sequence joins TRBV5-1 and TRBJ2-1, with D hard to call. The CDR3 spans 16 residues. CDR1 SGHRS and CDR2 YFSETQ come from the germline V gene. Trimming removed 0 bases from V and 2 bases from J, with 12 bases in between. The CDR3 is CASSLDAPGAYNEQFF. The DNA of the CDR3 is TGCGCCAGCAGCTTGGACGCTCCTGGAGCCTACAATGAGCAGTTCTTC.

Here the CDR3 DNA reads TGTGCCAGCAGGACGACTGTAAGCTCCTACAATGAGCAGTTCTTC. Translated, it gives CASRTTVSSYNEQFF. The rearrangement links TRBV7-8 to TRBJ2-1; no firm D call. V shed 6 bases and J shed 0 bases, with 12 bases lying between them. In germline, CDR1 is SGHVS, CDR2 FQNEAQ. The CDR3 sequence is 15 residues long.

The CDR3 bases are TGTGCCAGCACCTTAAATCAGCCCCAGCATTTT. Translation gives CASTLNQPQHF. V gene TRBV21-1 combines with J gene TRBJ1-5. TRBV21-1 is marked as a pseudogene. The CDR3 is 11 residues long.